The 15 T cell receptor beta chains below come from one sample, sequenced in a study of blood T cell repertoires in COVID-19. Produced via immunoSEQ multiplex PCR; TCRdb's table is partial and in-frame only. The sample includes around 200,000 clones, about 88% of them seen just once. The sample consisted of PBMCs or T cells enriched from blood (not recorded which). These receptors all come from a woman between 25 and 40 years old who had been exposed to COVID-19.

The chain recombines TRBV9 with TRBJ2-7; TRBD2 matches 9 bases. The V gene's germline CDR1 is SGDLS and CDR2 YYNGEE. The ends lost 4 bases at V and 5 bases at J; junction bases unmatched: 13. This CDR3 region has 16 residues. The CDR3 loop reads CASSLSGRGGVHEQYF. The CDR3 region has the DNA TGTGCCAGCAGCCTCTCTGGGCGGGGGGGCGTCCACGAGCAGTACTTC.

The rearrangement links TRBV29-1 to TRBJ1-1; 7 nucleotides agree with TRBD1. Germline assignment: CDR1 SQVTM and CDR2 ANQGSEA. Trimming removed 8 bases from V and 0 bases from J; junction bases left unmatched: 6. This CDR3 has 13 residues. The CDR3 is CSTGTAMNTEAFF. The CDR3, as DNA: TGCAGCACAGGGACAGCTATGAACACTGAAGCTTTCTTT.

The rearrangement uses TRBV5-1 and TRBJ2-5, with a weak D call TRBD2 (6 bases). CDR3 length: 14 residues. The germline CDR1 and CDR2 sequences are SGHRS and YFSETQ. Trimming stripped 4 bases from V and 1 base from J, with 11 bases between. CDR3 bases: TGCGCCAGCAGCAGGACCGGGGGCCAAGAGACCCAGTACTTC. Translation gives CASSRTGGQETQYF.

V usage is TRBV9 and J usage is TRBJ1-5; D is unclear. Germline CDR1 SGDLS, CDR2 YYNGEE. Trimming took off 0 bases at V and 2 bases at J, with 9 bases between the two ends. This CDR3 has 15 amino acids. CDR3: CASSVGSSGNQPQHF. The CDR3 DNA reads as TGTGCCAGCAGCGTAGGTTCCAGTGGCAATCAGCCCCAGCATTTT.

The genes are TRBV5-1 and TRBJ1-2; 7 bases are a match to TRBD1. The germline CDR1 and CDR2 sequences are SGHRS and YFSETQ. The CDR3 is 12 residues long. Trimming cost V 4 bases and J 8 bases; bases outside gene matches: 5. DNA for the CDR3: TGCGCCAGCAGCCTTAACAGGGGCGGCTACACCTTC. Translating gives CASSLNRGGYTF.

The chain is built from TRBV9 and TRBJ1-1; D is perhaps TRBD1 (5 bases). The V end was cut by 4 bases, the J end by 2 bases, with 12 bases between. This CDR3 region has 14 residues. In germline, CDR1 is SGDLS, CDR2 YYNGEE. The CDR3 is CASSPQTANTEAFF. CDR3 in DNA: TGTGCCAGCAGCCCCCAGACAGCAAACACTGAAGCTTTCTTT.

CDR3 sequence (DNA): TGTGCCACCAGACCCCCGGGAGCGGGGACAGATACGCAGTATTTT. The encoded protein is CATRPPGAGTDTQYF. V usage is TRBV24-1 and J usage is TRBJ2-3, with TRBD2 matching 7 bases. Germline CDR1 KGHDR, CDR2 SFDVKD. The CDR3 length is 15 residues. V was pared by 7 bases and J by 3 bases, with 9 bases of the junction left unmatched.

The V call is TRBV28, the J call TRBJ1-6; 8 nucleotides match TRBD1. The CDR3 covers 16 residues. Germline assignment: CDR1 MDHEN and CDR2 SYDVKM. V dropped 5 bases and J dropped 1; count of bases not matched to a gene: 4. The CDR3 DNA follows: TGTGCCAGCAGTCCAGACAGGGGTTCCTATAATTCACCCCTCCACTTT. Its protein product is CASSPDRGSYNSPLHF.

This chain connects TRBV9 to TRBJ2-3; 10 bases agree with TRBD2. The CDR3 runs 17 residues. Germline V gene lookup returns CDR1 SGDLS and CDR2 YYNGEE. V was clipped by 1 base and J by 2 bases; unmatched bases: 7. The CDR3 here is CASSVMVAGGDTDTQYF. CDR3 sequence (DNA): TGTGCCAGCAGCGTAATGGTAGCGGGGGGCGACACAGATACGCAGTATTTT.

The rearrangement links TRBV30 to TRBJ2-7; TRBD2 matches at 8 bases. The length of the CDR3 is 13 residues. V lost 7 bases, J lost 4 bases, and 9 bases stayed unmatched. Germline CDR1 reads GTSNPN; CDR2 reads SVGIG (reference sequence). CDR3 in DNA: TGTGCCTCCCGGAGCGGGGGCCAATACGAGCAGTACTTC. Protein: CASRSGGQYEQYF.

V is TRBV9 and J is TRBJ1-2; 9 bases line up with TRBD1. V gave up 2 bases and J gave up 4 bases; unmatched junction bases: 6. CDR1 is SGDLS and CDR2 is YYNGEE in the germline V gene. The CDR3 is 15 residues long. CDR3 protein: CASSVTGGAGYGYTF. The DNA for the CDR3 is TGTGCCAGCAGCGTTACAGGGGGCGCCGGCTATGGCTACACCTTC.

The chain employs TRBV5-4 and TRBJ1-6; 9 positions match TRBD1. The CDR3 sequence is 14 residues long. CDR1 is SGHNT and CDR2 is YYREEE in the germline V gene (reference sequence). J gave up 9 bases and V 3 bases, and 4 bases lay outside the gene matches. CDR3 sequence: CASSSDRGISPLHF. The CDR3 region has the DNA TGTGCCAGCAGCTCTGACAGGGGGATTTCACCCCTCCACTTT. The whole variable domain, remainder taken from reference TRBV5-4 and TRBJ1-6, is ETGVTQSPTHLIKTRGQQVTLRCSSQSGHNTVSWYQQALGQGPQFIFQYYREEENGRGNFPPRFSGLQFPNYSSELNVNALELDDSALYLCASSSDRGISPLHFGNGTRLTVT.

This clone was picked up a small number of times. This sequence joins TRBV5-5 and TRBJ1-2; D gene ambiguous. The length of the CDR3 is 13 residues. Between the trimmed V and J ends, which lost 0 bases and 3 bases, there was a span of 6 bases. Germline values: CDR1 SGHKS, CDR2 YYEKEE (reference sequence). CDR3 bases: TGTGCCAGCAGCTTGGACGGAGACTATGGCTACACCTTC. This codes for CASSLDGDYGYTF.

The chain is built from TRBV5-3 and TRBJ2-3, with 11 bases identical to TRBD1. TRBV5-3 is filed as an ORF, its function uncertain. There are 19 residues in the CDR3. The junction had 11 bases not matched to a gene; V was cut back by 2 bases and J by 0 bases. CDR3: CARSFSGQGVAPSTDTQYF. The CDR3 bases are TGTGCCAGAAGCTTCTCGGGACAGGGGGTTGCTCCTAGCACAGATACGCAGTATTTT.

The chain employs TRBV5-6 and TRBJ2-7; 8 bases match TRBD1. Unmatched junction bases numbered 10, after V lost 3 bases and J lost 2 bases. Germline-derived CDR1 and CDR2 are SGHDT and YYEEEE. This CDR3 is built from 16 residues. The CDR3 region has the DNA TGTGCCAGCAGCTCAAGCTTGGTGACAGGGGCCTACGAGCAGTACTTC. Translating it yields CASSSSLVTGAYEQYF.